This T cell receptor (beta chain) was identified in a study of Ad26.COV2.S vaccination and SARS-CoV-2 variants. Study overall: COV1001, an Ad26.COV2.S trial, supplied this vaccine-arm donor.

Sequencing used immunoSEQ multiplex PCR; TCRdb keeps in-frame clones, though not all of them. The table lists hundreds of thousands of clones, about 88% of them singletons, with roughly 10% in the top ten. Treatment given: about 20 received Ad26.COV2.S at low or high dose, single or two shots; roughly 5 received placebo; per-sample allocation not given. Vaccine and placebo recipients were sampled on day 63 after the first injection. As for this clone: Its specificity is not known.

General study findings and limits: Recipients of vaccine and of placebo showed similar breadth of their non-spike TCR repertoires.

Germline V lookup: CDR1 LNHDA, CDR2 SQIVND (reference sequence). The CDR3 is 15 amino acids. V trimming: 2 bases; J trimming: 0 bases; junction bases outside the gene matches: 1. The clonotype comes from a person between 18 and 65 years old who received the Ad26.COV2.S COVID-19 vaccine or a placebo. Specimen: peripheral blood, collected in a trial of Ad26.COV2.S vaccine versus placebo. This chain joins TRBV19 and TRBJ2-1; 7 bases align to TRBD1. For the CDR3, the DNA is TGTGCCAGTAGTATATACAGGGGCTCCTACAATGAGCAGTTCTTC. Residues: CASSIYRGSYNEQFF.